This record concerns one T cell receptor beta chain sequence. Its antigen is currently unknown. The data derive from a study of beta chain features in type 1 diabetes. Whole-study results and caveats: Among patients with Type 1 diabetes, TCRB CDR3s were moderately but significantly shorter in every one of the four CD4+ subsets.

Reverse transcription of all isolated RNA meant that expressed TCRB transcripts were sequenced. The assay was immunoSEQ multiplex PCR, and TCRdb's table has in-frame clones only and misses some. The sample comprises tens of thousands of clones, under 75% of which are singletons, and less than 5.5% rests with the top ten. This CDR3 is built from 15 residues. Germline CDR1 is SGHVS and CDR2 is FQNEAQ. Unmatched junction bases numbered 8, after V lost 6 bases and J lost 1 base. The chain carries TRBV7-8 and TRBJ2-7; 8 nucleotides agree with TRBD2. The sequence came from a man aged 18 to 30 with type 1 diabetes. Input material: Tregs from blood. The CDR3 reads CASSLRRGGSYEQYF. For the CDR3, the DNA is TGTGCCAGCAGTCTCAGACGGGGGGGATCCTACGAGCAGTACTTC.